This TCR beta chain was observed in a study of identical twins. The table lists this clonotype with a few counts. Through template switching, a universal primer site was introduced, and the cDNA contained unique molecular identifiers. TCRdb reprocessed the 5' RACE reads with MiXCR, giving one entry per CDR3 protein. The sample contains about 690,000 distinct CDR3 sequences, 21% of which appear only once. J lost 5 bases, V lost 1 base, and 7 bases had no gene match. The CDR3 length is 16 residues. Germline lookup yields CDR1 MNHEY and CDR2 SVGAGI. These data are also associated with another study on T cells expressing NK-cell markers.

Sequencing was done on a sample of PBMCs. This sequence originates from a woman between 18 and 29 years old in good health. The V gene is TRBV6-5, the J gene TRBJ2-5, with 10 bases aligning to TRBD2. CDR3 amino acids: CASSYWGTSASETQYF. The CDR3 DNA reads TGTGCCAGCAGTTACTGGGGGACTAGCGCATCGGAGACCCAGTACTTC.